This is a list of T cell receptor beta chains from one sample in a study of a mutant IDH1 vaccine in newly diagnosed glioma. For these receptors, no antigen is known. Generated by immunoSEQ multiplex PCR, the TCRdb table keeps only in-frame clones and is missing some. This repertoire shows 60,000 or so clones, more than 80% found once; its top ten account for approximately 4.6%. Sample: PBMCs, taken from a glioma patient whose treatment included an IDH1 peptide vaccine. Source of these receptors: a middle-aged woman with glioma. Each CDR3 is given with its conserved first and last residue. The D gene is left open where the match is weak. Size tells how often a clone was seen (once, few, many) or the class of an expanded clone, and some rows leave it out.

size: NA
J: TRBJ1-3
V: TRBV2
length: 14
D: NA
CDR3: CASSTLRSGNTIYF
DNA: TGTGCCAGCAGTACACTTCGCTCTGGAAACACCATATATTTT

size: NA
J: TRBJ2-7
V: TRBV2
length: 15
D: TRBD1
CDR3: CASTPHSGTGGEQYF
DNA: TGTGCCAGCACCCCCCACTCCGGGACAGGGGGCGAGCAGTACTTC

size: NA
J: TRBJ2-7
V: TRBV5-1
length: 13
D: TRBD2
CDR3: CASSLAGGREQYF
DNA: TGCGCCAGCAGCCTAGCGGGAGGGCGCGAGCAGTACTTC

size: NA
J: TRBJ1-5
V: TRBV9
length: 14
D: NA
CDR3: CASSVVREPQPQHF
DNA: TGTGCCAGCAGCGTAGTCCGGGAACCTCAGCCCCAGCATTTT

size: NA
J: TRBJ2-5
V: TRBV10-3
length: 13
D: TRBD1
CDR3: CAISPTGEETQYF
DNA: TGTGCCATCAGTCCAACAGGGGAGGAGACCCAGTACTTC

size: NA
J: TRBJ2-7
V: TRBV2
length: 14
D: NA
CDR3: CASRGRGHSYEQYF
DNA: TGTGCCAGTCGGGGGCGGGGGCATTCCTACGAGCAGTACTTC

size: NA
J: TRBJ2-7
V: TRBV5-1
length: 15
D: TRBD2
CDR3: CASSGLAGGPGEQYF
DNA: TGCGCCAGCAGCGGGTTAGCGGGAGGGCCTGGCGAGCAGTACTTC

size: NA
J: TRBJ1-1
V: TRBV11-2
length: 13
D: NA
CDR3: CASSLTGGTEAFF
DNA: TGTGCCAGCAGCTTAACGGGGGGCACTGAAGCTTTCTTT

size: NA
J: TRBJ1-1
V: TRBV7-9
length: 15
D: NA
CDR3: CASSLTAKGDTEAFF
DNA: TGTGCCAGCAGCTTAACGGCCAAGGGGGACACTGAAGCTTTCTTT

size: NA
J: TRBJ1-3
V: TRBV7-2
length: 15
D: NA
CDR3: CASSLVRGSGNTIYF
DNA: TGTGCCAGCAGCTTAGTTCGGGGATCTGGAAACACCATATATTTT

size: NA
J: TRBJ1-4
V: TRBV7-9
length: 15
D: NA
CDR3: CASTPREGQFEKLFF
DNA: TGTGCCAGCACCCCAAGGGAGGGTCAATTCGAAAAACTGTTTTTT

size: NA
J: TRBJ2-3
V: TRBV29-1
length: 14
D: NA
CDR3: CSVLWNFGTDTQYF
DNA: TGCAGCGTCCTGTGGAATTTTGGGACAGATACGCAGTATTTT

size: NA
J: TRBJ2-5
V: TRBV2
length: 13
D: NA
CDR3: CASRLPGQETQYF
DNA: TGTGCCAGCAGGCTTCCGGGGCAAGAGACCCAGTACTTC

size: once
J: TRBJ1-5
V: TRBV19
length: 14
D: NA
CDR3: CASSGQGTLGSQHF
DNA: TGTGCCAGTAGTGGGCAGGGCACCCTGGGGTCCCAGCATTTT

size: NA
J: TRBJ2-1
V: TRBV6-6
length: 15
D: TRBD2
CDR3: CASRHGGAGYNEQFF
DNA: TGTGCCAGCCGACACGGGGGGGCGGGATACAATGAGCAGTTCTTC

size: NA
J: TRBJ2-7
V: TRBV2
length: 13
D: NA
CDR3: CASMGAETYEQYF
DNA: TGTGCCAGCATGGGAGCGGAGACCTACGAGCAGTACTTC

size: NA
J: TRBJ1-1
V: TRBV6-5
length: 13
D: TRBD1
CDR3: CASSRQGGTEAFF
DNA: TGTGCCAGCAGCCGACAGGGGGGGACTGAAGCTTTCTTT

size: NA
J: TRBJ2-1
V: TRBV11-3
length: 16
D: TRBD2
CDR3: CASSTHSSGGYNEQFF
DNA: TGTGCCAGCAGCACCCACTCTAGCGGGGGGTACAATGAGCAGTTCTTC

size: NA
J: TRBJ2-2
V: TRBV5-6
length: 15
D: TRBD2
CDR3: CASSDGGGAAGELFF
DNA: TGTGCCAGCAGTGACGGCGGGGGGGCCGCCGGGGAGCTGTTTTTT

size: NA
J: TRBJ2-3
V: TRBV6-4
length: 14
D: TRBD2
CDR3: CASSVRGGPDTQYF
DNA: TGTGCCAGCAGCGTACGGGGGGGCCCCGATACGCAGTATTTT

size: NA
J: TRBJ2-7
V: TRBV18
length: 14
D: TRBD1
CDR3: CASSRDRSSYEQYF
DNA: TGTGCCAGCTCACGGGACAGGAGCTCCTACGAGCAGTACTTC

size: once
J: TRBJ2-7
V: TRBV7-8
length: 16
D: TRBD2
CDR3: CASSFLAGGPGREQYF
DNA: TGTGCCAGCAGCTTCCTAGCGGGAGGGCCGGGGCGCGAGCAGTACTTC

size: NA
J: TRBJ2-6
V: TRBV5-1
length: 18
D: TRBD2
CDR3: CASSSLAGVVSGANVLTF
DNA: TGCGCCAGCAGCTCCCTAGCGGGAGTGGTCTCTGGGGCCAACGTCCTGACTTTC

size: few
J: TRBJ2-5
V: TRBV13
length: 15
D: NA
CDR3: CASSRNGAFQETQYF
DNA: TGTGCCAGCAGCCGAAACGGGGCTTTCCAAGAGACCCAGTACTTC

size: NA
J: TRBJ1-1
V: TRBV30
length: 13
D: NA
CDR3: CAWSVALSAEAFF
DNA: TGTGCCTGGAGTGTGGCCCTTTCGGCTGAAGCTTTCTTT

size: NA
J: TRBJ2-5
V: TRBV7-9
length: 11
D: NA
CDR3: CASSQKETQYF
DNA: TGTGCCAGCAGCCAAAAAGAGACCCAGTACTTC

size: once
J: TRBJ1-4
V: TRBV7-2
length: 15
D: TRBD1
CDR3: CASSLQGAKDEKLFF
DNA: TGTGCCAGCAGCCTACAGGGGGCGAAGGATGAAAAACTGTTTTTT

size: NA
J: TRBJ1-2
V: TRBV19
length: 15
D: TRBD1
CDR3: CASSRTGPANYGYTF
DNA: TGTGCCAGTAGTAGGACAGGGCCGGCTAACTATGGCTACACCTTC

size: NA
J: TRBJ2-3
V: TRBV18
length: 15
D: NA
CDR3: CASSPQSSPADTQYF
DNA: TGTGCCAGCTCACCCCAATCCTCCCCCGCGGATACGCAGTATTTT

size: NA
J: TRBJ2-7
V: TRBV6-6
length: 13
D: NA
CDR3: CASSGDPSYEQYF
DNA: TGTGCCAGCAGTGGTGACCCCTCCTACGAGCAGTACTTC

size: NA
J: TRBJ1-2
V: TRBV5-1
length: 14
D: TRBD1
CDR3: CASSLGTGDYGYTF
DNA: TGCGCCAGCAGCTTGGGTACAGGGGACTATGGCTACACCTTC

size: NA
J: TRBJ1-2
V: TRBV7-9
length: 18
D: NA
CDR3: CASRLLTSRGGENYGYTF
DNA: TGTGCCAGCAGGTTACTTACCTCTCGTGGAGGGGAGAACTATGGCTACACCTTC

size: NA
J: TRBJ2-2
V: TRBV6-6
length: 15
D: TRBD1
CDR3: CASNGQGGGTGELFF
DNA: TGTGCCAGCAACGGACAGGGCGGAGGCACCGGGGAGCTGTTTTTT

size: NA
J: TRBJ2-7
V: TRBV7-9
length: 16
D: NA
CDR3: CASSEPPGTILSEQYF
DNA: TGTGCCAGCAGCGAGCCCCCGGGGACCATATTGAGCGAGCAGTACTTC

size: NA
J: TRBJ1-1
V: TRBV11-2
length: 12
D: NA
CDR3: CASSLPVFEAFF
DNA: TGTGCCAGCAGCTTGCCAGTCTTTGAAGCTTTCTTT

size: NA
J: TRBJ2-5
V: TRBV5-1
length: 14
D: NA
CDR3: CASSLTQGQETQYF
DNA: TGCGCCAGCAGCTTGACCCAGGGCCAAGAGACCCAGTACTTC

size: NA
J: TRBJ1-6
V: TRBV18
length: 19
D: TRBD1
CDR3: CASSPLSLLQGASNSPLHF
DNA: TGTGCCAGCTCACCTCTTAGCCTATTACAGGGGGCGAGCAATTCACCCCTCCACTTT

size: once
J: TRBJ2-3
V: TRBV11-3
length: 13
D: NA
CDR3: CASSLDSDRPQYF
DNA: TGTGCCAGCAGCTTAGATTCTGACAGGCCGCAGTATTTT

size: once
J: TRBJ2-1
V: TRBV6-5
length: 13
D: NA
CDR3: CASSYSGSSPPFF
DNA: TGTGCCAGCAGTTACTCTGGCTCCAGCCCGCCGTTCTTC

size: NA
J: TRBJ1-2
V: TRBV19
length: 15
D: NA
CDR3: CASSTLVLGDRGNTF
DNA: TGTGCCAGTAGTACCTTGGTTCTAGGGGACCGCGGGAACACCTTC

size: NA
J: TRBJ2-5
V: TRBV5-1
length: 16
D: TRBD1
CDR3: CASTQYRGIGQETQYF
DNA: TGCGCCAGCACCCAATACAGGGGTATCGGCCAAGAGACCCAGTACTTC

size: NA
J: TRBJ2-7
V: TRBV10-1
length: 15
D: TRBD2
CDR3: CASSEGIAGVYEQYF
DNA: TGCGCCAGCAGTGAGGGGATAGCGGGGGTCTACGAGCAGTACTTC

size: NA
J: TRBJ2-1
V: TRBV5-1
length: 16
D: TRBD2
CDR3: CASSWSSGSTYNEQFF
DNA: TGCGCCAGCAGCTGGTCTAGCGGGAGCACCTACAATGAGCAGTTCTTC

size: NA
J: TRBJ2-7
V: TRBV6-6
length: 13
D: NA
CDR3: CASSYGGLYEQYF
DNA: TGTGCCAGCAGTTACGGGGGGTTGTACGAGCAGTACTTC

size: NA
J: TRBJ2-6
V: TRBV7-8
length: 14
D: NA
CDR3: CASRDGTGANVLTF
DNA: TGTGCCAGCAGGGATGGGACCGGGGCCAACGTCCTGACTTTC

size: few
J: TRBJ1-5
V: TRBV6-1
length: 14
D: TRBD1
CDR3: CASSGTGINQPQHF
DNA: TGTGCCAGCAGCGGGACAGGGATCAATCAGCCCCAGCATTTT

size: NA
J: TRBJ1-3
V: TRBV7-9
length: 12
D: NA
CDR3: CASSLTGNTIYF
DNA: TGTGCCAGCAGCTTAACTGGAAACACCATATATTTT

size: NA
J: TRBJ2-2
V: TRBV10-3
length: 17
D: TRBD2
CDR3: CAISGVPGLARTGELFF
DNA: TGTGCCATCAGTGGCGTGCCGGGACTAGCGCGTACCGGGGAGCTGTTTTTT

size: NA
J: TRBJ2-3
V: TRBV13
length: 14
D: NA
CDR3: CASTRGTDTDTQYF
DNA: TGTGCCAGCACCCGCGGGACAGACACAGATACGCAGTATTTT

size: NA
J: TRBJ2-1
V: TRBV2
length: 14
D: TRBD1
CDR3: CASSQTGRNDEQFF
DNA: TGTGCCAGCAGCCAGACAGGGCGCAATGATGAGCAGTTCTTC

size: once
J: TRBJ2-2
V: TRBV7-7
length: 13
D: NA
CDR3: CASSKDWTGELFF
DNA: TGTGCTAGCAGCAAAGACTGGACCGGGGAGCTGTTTTTT

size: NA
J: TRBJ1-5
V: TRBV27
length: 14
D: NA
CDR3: CASSLSDSYQPQHF
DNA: TGTGCCAGCAGTTTATCCGACAGTTATCAGCCCCAGCATTTT

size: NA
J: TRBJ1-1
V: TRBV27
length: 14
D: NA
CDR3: CASSTYSGHTEAFF
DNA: TGTGCCAGCAGTACCTACAGTGGACACACTGAAGCTTTCTTT

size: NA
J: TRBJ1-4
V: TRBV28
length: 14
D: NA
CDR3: CASSLNGQYEKLFF
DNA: TGTGCCAGCAGTTTAAACGGACAGTACGAAAAACTGTTTTTT

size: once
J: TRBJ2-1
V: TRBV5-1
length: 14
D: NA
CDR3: CASSDSGPYNEQFF
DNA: TGCGCCAGCAGCGATAGCGGCCCCTACAATGAGCAGTTCTTC

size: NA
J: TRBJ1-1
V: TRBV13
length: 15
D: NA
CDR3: CASSLGGRGGTEAFF
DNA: TGTGCCAGCAGCTTAGGGGGGAGGGGAGGGACTGAAGCTTTCTTT

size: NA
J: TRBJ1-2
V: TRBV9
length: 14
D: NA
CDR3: CASSVEGSWEGYTF
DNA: TGTGCCAGCAGCGTAGAAGGGTCATGGGAAGGCTACACCTTC

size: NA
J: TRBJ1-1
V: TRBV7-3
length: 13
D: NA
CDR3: CASSRTPNTEAFF
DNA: TGTGCCAGCAGCCGGACCCCGAACACTGAAGCTTTCTTT